A single sample gave rise to the 22 T cell receptor beta chains below, sequenced in a study of blood T cell repertoires in COVID-19. Sequencing used immunoSEQ multiplex PCR; TCRdb keeps in-frame clones, though not all of them. The table lists 230,000 or so clones, about 90% of them singletons. The sample was PBMCs or T cells enriched from blood (not recorded which). The origin of the receptors is a woman aged 45-65 years with acute COVID-19.

J is TRBJ2-3 and V is TRBV5-1; D is uncertain. This CDR3 is built from 12 residues. Trimming removed 0 bases from V and 6 bases from J, with 5 bases in between. Germline V gives CDR1 SGHRS, CDR2 YFSETQ. This CDR3 reads CASSLGGDTQYF. CDR3 bases: TGCGCCAGCAGCTTGGGAGGTGATACGCAGTATTTT. The full variable domain, rest sourced from reference TRBV5-1 and TRBJ2-3, is KAGVTQTPRYLIKTRGQQVTLSCSPISGHRSVSWYQQTPGQGLQFLFEYFSETQRNKGNFPGRFSGRQFSNSRSEMNVSTLELGDSALYLCASSLGGDTQYFGPGTRLTVL.

The chain is built from TRBV10-1 and TRBJ2-7, with 11 bases aligning to TRBD2. The CDR3 has 16 amino acids. The germline V gene has CDR1 WNHNN and CDR2 SYGVQD (reference sequence). With 5 bases clipped from V and 1 base from J, the junction kept 7 bases outside the gene matches. DNA of the CDR3: TGCGCCAGCAGTCCACCAACTAGCGGGAGATCCTACGAGCAGTACTTC. Its protein product is CASSPPTSGRSYEQYF.

The CDR3 sequence: CASRLPGLATDTQYF. CDR3 coding DNA: TGTGCCAGCAGATTACCGGGACTAGCTACAGATACGCAGTATTTT. The rearrangement joins TRBV27 to TRBJ2-3; 9 bases are shared with TRBD2. The CDR3 extends over 15 amino acids. From germline, CDR1 is MNHEY and CDR2 SMNVEV (reference sequence). The ends lost 6 bases at V and 3 bases at J; junction bases unmatched: 7.

The gene calls are TRBV5-1 and TRBJ2-6, with D perhaps TRBD2 (5 bases). CDR3 length: 18 amino acids. Trimming removed 0 bases from V and 9 bases from J, with 22 bases in between. Germline V CDR1 and CDR2: SGHRS, YFSETQ. CDR3 nucleotide sequence: TGCGCCAGCAGCTTGGGACTTTCCTGGGAGCGTAGGAACAACGTCCTGACTTTC. As protein: CASSLGLSWERRNNVLTF.

The CDR3 reads CASSQDPRPGELFF. In DNA, the CDR3 is TGCGCCAGCAGCCAAGATCCCCGTCCCGGGGAGCTGTTTTTT. The chain uses TRBV4-3 and TRBJ2-2; D gene unclear. Germline V gene lookup returns CDR1 LGHNA and CDR2 YSLEER. CDR3 length equals 14 residues. V was clipped by 0 bases and J by 6 bases, with 8 bases between them.

This chain joins TRBV27 and TRBJ1-2, with 7 bases lining up with TRBD1. Per germline, CDR1 MNHEY and CDR2 SMNVEV (reference sequence). V lost 6 bases, J lost 4 bases, and 11 bases stayed unmatched. CDR3 length equals 15 residues. This CDR3 reads CASSTNRGGPYGYTF. The DNA for the CDR3 is TGTGCCAGCAGCACAAACAGGGGCGGCCCCTATGGCTACACCTTC.

The chain has TRBV7-9 and TRBJ2-1; TRBD1 is a possible D gene (6 bases). CDR1 and CDR2 (germline): SEHNR, FQNEAQ (reference sequence). With 4 bases removed from V and 4 bases from J, the gap between germline ends came to 14 bases. The length of the CDR3 is 15 residues. For the CDR3, the DNA is TGTGCCAGCAGCTCTACCGGGACACGATACAATGAGCAGTTCTTC. Translating gives CASSSTGTRYNEQFF. Full variable domain (missing parts from reference TRBV7-9 and TRBJ2-1): DTGVSQNPRHKITKRGQNVTFRCDPISEHNRLYWYRQTLGQGPEFLTYFQNEAQLEKSRLLSDRFSAERPKGSFSTLEIQRTEQGDSAMYLCASSSTGTRYNEQFFGPGTRLTVL.

The chain joins TRBV7-9 to TRBJ2-1; 9 bases agree with TRBD2. Looked up from germline, CDR1 is SEHNR and CDR2 is FQNEAQ (reference sequence). J was trimmed by 9 bases and V by 1 base; bases with no gene match: 7. The CDR3 has 15 amino acids. CDR3 sequence reads: CASSLVLAGWVEQFF. The CDR3 nucleotides are TGTGCCAGCAGCTTAGTCCTAGCGGGATGGGTTGAGCAGTTCTTC.

Note on this clone: Relative to the germline gene, one junction end is altered; a read error may explain this. V gene TRBV18 combines with J gene TRBJ1-1; 8 bases match TRBD1. This CDR3 contains 14 residues. Germline loops: CDR1 KGHSH, CDR2 LQKENI. CDR3 coding DNA: TGTGCCAGCTCCCGGGACAGGTCGAACGCTGAAGCTTTCTTT. This encodes CASSRDRSNAEAFF. Looking up the rest from reference TRBV18 and TRBJ1-1 gives the full variable domain: NAGVMQNPRHLVRRRGQEARLRCSPMKGHSHVYWYRQLPEEGLKFMVYLQKENIIDESGMPKERFSAEFPKEGPSILRIQQVVRGDSAAYFCASSRDRSNAEAFFGQGTRLTVV.

The V gene is TRBV2, the J gene TRBJ2-2, with 10 bases fitting TRBD1. Germline-derived CDR1 and CDR2 are SNHLY and FYNNEI. J gave up 7 bases and V 7 bases, and 9 bases lay outside the gene matches. The CDR3 is made up of 15 amino acids. CDR3 sequence reads: CASIPGQGMRGELFF. CDR3 nucleotide sequence: TGTGCCAGCATCCCGGGACAGGGGATGCGCGGGGAGCTGTTTTTT.

This chain connects TRBV30 to TRBJ1-6; 7 bases are shared with TRBD1. Germline V CDR1 and CDR2: GTSNPN, SVGIG (reference sequence). V lost 2 bases, J lost 9 bases, and 10 bases stayed unmatched. CDR3 length: 15 amino acids. CDR3 in amino acids: CAWSSLTGFFSPLHF. For the CDR3, the DNA is TGTGCCTGGAGTTCCCTGACAGGGTTCTTTTCACCCCTCCACTTT.

The J gene is TRBJ2-7, the V gene TRBV28; TRBD2 might be the D (5 bases). The germline CDR1 and CDR2 sequences are MDHEN and SYDVKM. Trimming left V 3 bases short and J 3 bases short, with 9 bases between. This CDR3 is 13 amino acids long. In DNA form, the CDR3 reads TGTGCCAGCAGTTTTCGAGGGAGCTACGAGCAGTACTTC. It encodes CASSFRGSYEQYF. The whole variable domain, remainder taken from reference TRBV28 and TRBJ2-7, is DVKVTQSSRYLVKRTGEKVFLECVQDMDHENMFWYRQDPGLGLRLIYFSYDVKMKEKGDIPEGYSVSREKKERFSLILESASTNQTSMYLCASSFRGSYEQYFGPGTRLTVT.

The CDR3 coding sequence is TGTGCCACGCATAGTGGCTTACCGGGGGAGACCCAGTACTTC. Its protein product is CATHSGLPGETQYF. J is TRBJ2-5 and V is TRBV24-1; possible D gene TRBD2, 5 bases. The CDR3 contains 14 residues. Between the trimmed V and J ends, which lost 10 bases and 5 bases, there was a span of 19 bases. CDR1 is KGHDR, CDR2 SFDVKD, per germline.

The J gene is TRBJ2-4, the V gene TRBV7-2; 11 nucleotides align to TRBD1. This CDR3 spans 14 amino acids. Germline values: CDR1 SGHTA, CDR2 FQGNSA. V was clipped by 3 bases and J by 8 bases; unmatched bases: 3. CDR3 region: CASSFRDRGDIQYF. The CDR3 DNA reads TGTGCCAGCAGCTTTCGGGACAGGGGGGACATTCAGTACTTC.

The gene calls are TRBV7-9 and TRBJ2-5; the match to TRBD2 covers 7 bases. The CDR3 is 14 amino acids. Germline V gene data show CDR1 as SEHNR and CDR2 as FQNEAQ (reference sequence). Trimming cost V 4 bases and J 5 bases; bases outside gene matches: 7. The chain's CDR3 is CASSSQRGFETQYF. The CDR3 DNA sequence: TGTGCCAGCAGCTCACAGCGGGGTTTTGAGACCCAGTACTTC.

This chain joins TRBV3-1 (or the pseudogene TRBV3-2) and TRBJ2-7; 14 nucleotides agree with TRBD2. The CDR3 sequence is 19 residues long. The germline CDR1 and CDR2 sequences are LGHDT and YNNKEL (reference sequence). With 1 base clipped from V and 3 bases from J, the junction kept 11 bases outside the gene matches. CDR3 coding DNA: TGTGCCAGCAGCCAAGCCCTAATCCCGACTAGCGGGAGGGACTACGAGCAGTACTTC. It is translated as CASSQALIPTSGRDYEQYF.

The chain uses TRBV27 and TRBJ2-7; 7 bases are shared with TRBD2. Germline V lookup: CDR1 MNHEY, CDR2 SMNVEV (reference sequence). The trim removed 7 bases at V and 7 bases at J, leaving 19 bases unmatched. CDR3 length equals 16 residues. The CDR3 reads CASTRAGRAPGGEQYF. CDR3 bases: TGTGCCAGCACCCGAGCGGGGAGGGCCCCTGGAGGAGAGCAGTACTTC.

The chain links TRBV11-2 to TRBJ2-1, with 8 bases fitting TRBD2. CDR1 SGHAT and CDR2 FQNNGV come from the germline V gene. The ends lost 0 bases at V and 1 base at J; junction bases unmatched: 2. CDR3 length: 16 amino acids. The CDR3 here is CASSLEGLGSYNEQFF. Written as DNA, the CDR3 is TGTGCCAGCAGCTTAGAGGGACTAGGATCCTACAATGAGCAGTTCTTC.

The V and J genes are TRBV2 and TRBJ2-7, with TRBD2 matching over 11 bases. CDR1 and CDR2 from the germline V gene are SNHLY and FYNNEI. The CDR3 covers 14 residues. V lost 3 bases and J lost 3; bases outside the gene matches: 1. The CDR3 protein is CASSDLAGGYEQYF. CDR3 coding DNA: TGTGCCAGCAGTGACCTAGCGGGAGGCTACGAGCAGTACTTC.

V is TRBV5-6 and J is TRBJ1-1; 12 nucleotides match TRBD1. CDR3 length equals 18 residues. V shed 4 bases and J 0 bases; nucleotides not matched to a gene: 10. The germline V gene has CDR1 SGHDT and CDR2 YYEEEE. The CDR3 nucleotides are TGTGCCAGCAGCCCCCCCCGGGACAGGGGGCTGGTGAACACTGAAGCTTTCTTT. This sequence encodes CASSPPRDRGLVNTEAFF.

CDR3: CASSLVTGGSPLHF. The CDR3 DNA follows: TGTGCCAGCAGTTTAGTGACAGGGGGTTCACCCCTCCACTTT. The rearrangement uses TRBV28 and TRBJ1-6, with 9 bases matching TRBD1. J gave up 9 bases and V 2 bases, and 2 bases lay outside the gene matches. The germline V gene encodes CDR1 MDHEN and CDR2 SYDVKM. CDR3 length: 14 amino acids.

This sequence joins TRBV7-2 and TRBJ2-5; 7 bases fit TRBD2. Germline V gene data show CDR1 as SGHTA and CDR2 as FQGNSA. Unmatched junction bases numbered 3, after V lost 5 bases and J lost 0 bases. The CDR3 loop spans 14 amino acids. The CDR3 region is CASSPRGNQETQYF. CDR3 DNA: TGTGCCAGCAGCCCGCGGGGGAACCAAGAGACCCAGTACTTC.